Below, 7 T cell receptor beta chains from the same sample are listed, as sequenced in a study of cytomegalovirus exposure and HLA in healthy donors. PCR amplification relied on 60 Vbeta primers (plus 13 Jbeta primers). TCRdb's table, derived via immunoSEQ multiplex PCR, lists solely in-frame clones and lacks some. The sample carries 120,000 to 150,000 clones, more than 75% recorded once. Material: PBMCs. These TCRs come from a young man in good health and CMV-seronegative.

The V call is TRBV6-4, the J call TRBJ1-1; 8 bases line up with TRBD1. V gave up 4 bases and J gave up 3 bases; unmatched junction bases: 7. Germline assignment: CDR1 MRHNA and CDR2 SNTAGT. The CDR3 has 15 residues. In DNA, the CDR3 is TGTGCCAGCAGTGGCCCCGGGACAGGAGACACTGAAGCTTTCTTT. It is translated as CASSGPGTGDTEAFF.

V is TRBV27 and J is TRBJ1-3, with 7 bases lining up with TRBD1. V shed 1 base, J shed 4 bases, and the junction held 7 bases outside the gene matches. Germline-derived CDR1 and CDR2 are MNHEY and SMNVEV (reference sequence). There are 16 residues in the CDR3. CDR3 bases: TGTGCCAGCAGTTTATACGGGGACAGAACGGGAAACACCATATATTTT. Translation: CASSLYGDRTGNTIYF.

The gene calls are TRBV5-5 and TRBJ1-2; D gene unclear. The V and J ends lost 0 bases and 7 bases respectively, with 22 bases between them. The germline V gene has CDR1 SGHKS and CDR2 YYEKEE (reference sequence). The CDR3 spans 17 residues. The CDR3 is CASSLGQVGVNYGGYTF. The CDR3 DNA follows: TGTGCCAGCAGCTTGGGGCAAGTAGGAGTAAACTATGGTGGCTACACCTTC.

The V gene is TRBV28, the J gene TRBJ2-1; TRBD1 might be the D (5 bases). V was trimmed by 4 bases and J by 4 bases, leaving 14 bases between them. This CDR3 has 15 residues. The V gene's germline CDR1 is MDHEN and CDR2 SYDVKM. The CDR3 DNA reads as TGTGCCAGCAGTTCCCCCTACAGGAGATACAATGAGCAGTTCTTC. This gives the protein CASSSPYRRYNEQFF. The full variable domain, rest sourced from reference TRBV28 and TRBJ2-1, is DVKVTQSSRYLVKRTGEKVFLECVQDMDHENMFWYRQDPGLGLRLIYFSYDVKMKEKGDIPEGYSVSREKKERFSLILESASTNQTSMYLCASSSPYRRYNEQFFGPGTRLTVL.

This chain uses TRBV7-6 with TRBJ2-7; a weak D match, TRBD2 (7 bases). Deletions cut 5 bases from V and 1 base from J, with 12 bases between. The CDR3 consists of 14 residues. CDR1 and CDR2 (germline): SGHVS, FNYEAQ. CDR3 coding DNA: TGTGCCAGCAGCCCGGGGGGCAGATCCTACGAGCAGTACTTC. Translated, it gives CASSPGGRSYEQYF.

This chain connects TRBV7-6 to TRBJ2-7; 7 positions match TRBD2. This CDR3 contains 14 residues. From germline, CDR1 is SGHVS and CDR2 FNYEAQ. V was clipped by 4 bases and J by 0 bases; unmatched bases: 3. DNA of the CDR3: TGTGCCAGCAGCTCTAGCGGCGTCTCCTACGAGCAGTACTTC. Its translation: CASSSSGVSYEQYF.

V gene TRBV7-3 combines with J gene TRBJ2-5; D unclear. The V end was cut by 2 bases, the J end by 3 bases, with 7 bases between. This CDR3 comprises 13 residues. CDR1 SGHTA and CDR2 FQGTGA come from the germline V gene. The CDR3 here is CASSLWQEETQYF. CDR3 DNA: TGTGCCAGCAGCTTATGGCAGGAAGAGACCCAGTACTTC.